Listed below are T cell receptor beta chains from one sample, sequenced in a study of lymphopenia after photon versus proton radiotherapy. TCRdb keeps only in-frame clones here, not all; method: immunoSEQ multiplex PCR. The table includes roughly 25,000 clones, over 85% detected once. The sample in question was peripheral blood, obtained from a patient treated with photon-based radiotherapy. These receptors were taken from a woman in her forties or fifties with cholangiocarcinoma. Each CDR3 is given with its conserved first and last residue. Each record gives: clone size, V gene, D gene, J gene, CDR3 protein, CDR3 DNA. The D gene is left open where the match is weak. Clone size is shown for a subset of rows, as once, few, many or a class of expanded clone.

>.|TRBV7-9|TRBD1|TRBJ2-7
CASRQQGAPGEQYF
TGTGCCAGCAGACAACAGGGGGCGCCGGGGGAGCAGTACTTC
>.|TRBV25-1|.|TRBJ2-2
CASSEAGMDGELFF
TGTGCCAGCAGTGAAGCGGGGATGGACGGGGAGCTGTTTTTT
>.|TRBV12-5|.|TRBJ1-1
CASGLVLRGYTEAFF
TGTGCTAGTGGTTTGGTACTCCGGGGTTACACTGAAGCTTTCTTT
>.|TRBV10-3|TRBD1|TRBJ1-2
CAISPQGQDYGYTF
TGTGCCATCAGTCCCCAGGGACAGGACTATGGCTACACCTTC
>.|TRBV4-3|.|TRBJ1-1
CASSHFGVRTEAFF
TGCGCCAGCAGCCACTTCGGAGTTCGCACTGAAGCTTTCTTT
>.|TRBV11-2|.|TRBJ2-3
CASSLDGWGWTQYF
TGTGCCAGCAGCTTAGATGGGTGGGGTTGGACGCAGTATTTT
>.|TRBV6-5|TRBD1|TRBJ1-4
CASSYSGGTGVEKLFF
TGTGCCAGCAGTTACTCGGGTGGGACAGGGGTTGAAAAACTGTTTTTT
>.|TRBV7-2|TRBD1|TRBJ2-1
CASSLEQGARSNEQFF
TGTGCCAGCAGCTTAGAACAGGGGGCTAGGTCAAATGAGCAGTTCTTC
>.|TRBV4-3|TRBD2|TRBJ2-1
CASSRALTSGGGYNEQFF
TGCGCCAGCAGCCGAGCCCTGACTAGCGGTGGGGGCTACAATGAGCAGTTCTTC
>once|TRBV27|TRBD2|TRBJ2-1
CASRQAGGHGVYEQFF
TGTGCCAGCAGGCAAGCGGGGGGACACGGGGTCTATGAGCAGTTCTTC
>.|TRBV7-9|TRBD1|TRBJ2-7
CASSLTGTGYEQYF
TGTGCCAGCAGCTTAACCGGGACAGGTTACGAGCAGTACTTC
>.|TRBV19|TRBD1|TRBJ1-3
CATRTGEVNTIYF
TGTGCCACAAGGACAGGGGAGGTAAACACCATATATTTT
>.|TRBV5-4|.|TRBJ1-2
CASSLDVIQGYGYTF
TGTGCCAGCAGCTTGGACGTAATACAAGGCTATGGCTACACCTTC
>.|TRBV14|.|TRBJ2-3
CASSRRRGQYF
TGTGCCAGCAGCCGTCGTAGGGGGCAGTATTTT